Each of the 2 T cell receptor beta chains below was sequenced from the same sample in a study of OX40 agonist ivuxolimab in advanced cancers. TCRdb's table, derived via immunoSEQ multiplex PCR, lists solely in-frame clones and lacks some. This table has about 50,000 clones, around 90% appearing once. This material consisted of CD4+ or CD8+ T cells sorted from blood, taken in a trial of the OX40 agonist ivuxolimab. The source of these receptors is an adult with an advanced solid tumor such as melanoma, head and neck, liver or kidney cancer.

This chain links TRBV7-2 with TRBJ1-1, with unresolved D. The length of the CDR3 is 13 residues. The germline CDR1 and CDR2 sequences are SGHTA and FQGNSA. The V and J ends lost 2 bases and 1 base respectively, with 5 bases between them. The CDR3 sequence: CASSLPENTEAFF. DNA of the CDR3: TGTGCCAGCAGCTTACCAGAGAACACTGAAGCTTTCTTT. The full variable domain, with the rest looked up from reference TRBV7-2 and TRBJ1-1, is GAGVSQSPSNKVTEKGKDVELRCDPISGHTALYWYRQSLGQGLEFLIYFQGNSAPDKSGLPSDRFSAERTGGSVSTLTIQRTQQEDSAVYLCASSLPENTEAFFGQGTRLTVV.

This CDR3 is CASTPGGETSSYNSPLHF. The DNA of the CDR3 is TGTGCCAGTACCCCAGGGGGGGAAACGAGCTCCTATAATTCACCCCTCCACTTT. V and J are TRBV19 and TRBJ1-6; 7 nucleotides line up with TRBD1. Germline values: CDR1 LNHDA, CDR2 SQIVND (reference sequence). CDR3 size: 18 residues. V lost 7 bases, J lost 0 bases, and 12 bases stayed unmatched.